This entry concerns a single T cell receptor beta chain. Its antigen is still unknown. It has no much larger one-base neighbor in the sample; base qualities were not kept. The treatment or condition label of this sample denotes: live attenuated yellow fever vaccine strain. PBMCs were isolated from peripheral blood using a standard Ficoll-Paque protocol. CD4 and CD8 T-cell fractions were isolated with Dynabeads CD4 and CD8 positive selection kits. TriZol was used to extract RNA from bulk PBMCs, CD4 and CD8 fractions, and dextramer-positive and dextramer-negative fractions. The run used an Illumina NovaSeq 6000. TCR cDNA was synthesized by 5'RACE template switching, which introduced a universal primer site and unique molecular identifiers. Priming for cDNA synthesis came from both the TCR alpha and TCR beta constant segments. Libraries were amplified in two PCR steps, with sample barcodes and sequencing adapters added in the second step. Sequencing of libraries was performed on Illumina HiSeq 2500 (2x100 bp) or NovaSeq (2x150 bp). As for the authors' bioinformatics: MIGEC was used to demultiplex reads and collapse the reads into UMI consensus sequences, and MiXCR was used for V(D)J alignment. Vaccine-responding clonotypes were identified with edgeR using replicate PBMC samples, with FDR below 0.01 and a log2 fold change above 5 up to day 15 being required. CD4 or CD8 identity was assigned to each bulk clonotype according to whether the clonotype was present at higher abundance in the sequenced CD4 repertoire or the sequenced CD8 repertoire. Starting from the raw public reads, TCRdb applied fastp trimming at Q25, assembled clones with MiXCR and retained in-frame beta chains. Rows with a matching CDR3 protein are joined into one entry that keeps the most common DNA and genes. The V and J calls reflect TCRdb's pipeline rather than the authors' work. The table for this sample lists nearly 300,000 distinct CDR3 sequences; 7.5% to 9% of them were counted only once. The top ten constitute approximately 3.3% of the sample.

The source of the sample is a study of T cells after yellow fever vaccination (dated by TCRdb to about 2019). Describing the broader study: The SMART-Seq v4 Ultra Low Input RNA kit was used to prepare libraries from fractions with low cell numbers. To follow T-cell clones before and after both primary and booster YFV17D yellow fever vaccination, bulk TCR alpha and beta repertoires underwent longitudinal sequencing. Two healthy male donors, one aged 18 to 29 and one aged 30 to 40 years, made up the cohort. Bulk PBMC replicates and cell subsets were isolated from blood drawn at multiple timepoints before and after both primary and secondary immunization.

Study-wide conclusions, independent of this receptor: A small fraction of clonotypes appeared in both the CD4 and CD8 compartments, likely as a result of convergent recombination. FACS-sorted repertoires could contain abundant contaminating clonotypes from the bulk population, so computational filtering was required. Because the study included only two donors, the extent to which the findings can be generalized is limited. Most clones expanded after primary vaccination (almost 98% of CD4 and roughly 90% of CD8) were re-detected after the booster, suggesting that broad memory maintenance occurred. The secondary T-cell response was weaker than the primary response but faster, peaking on day 5 instead of day 15.

The CDR3 covers 16 residues, taking in both the cysteine and the phenylalanine. Of the read, only the CDR3 DNA is kept; its 48 bases are in frame from base 1. Based on the germline V gene, the CDR1 and CDR2 sequences are SGHTA and FQGNSA. V lost 0 bases and J lost 6 bases, and the count of bases not matched to a germline gene is 4. The chain uses TRBV7-2 and TRBJ2-1, and TRBD1 matches 11 of the central bases. Source: CD4+ T cells sorted from PBMCs, taken 5 days after the yellow fever booster vaccination. The source is a man between 18 and 35 years old who received the YFV17D yellow fever vaccine. The DNA sequence is TGTGCCAGCAGCTTAGCGCCTGGACAGGGGGCCAATGAGCAGTTCTTC. This is translated as CASSLAPGQGANEQFF.